The clone carrying this TCR beta chain was found a few times. This sample was included in a study of T cells in Graves' hyperthyroidism and ophthalmopathy. Overall study: Prior to any treatment, at the point of initial diagnosis, peripheral blood was collected.

Amplification of TCR beta CDR3 regions was performed using RNA transcripts as template. In the first-round RT-PCR of the TCR CDR3, the HTBI primer set was used. TCRdb called the multiplex PCR reads again in MiXCR, with one record for every CDR3 protein. This sample has roughly 280,000 distinct CDR3 sequences; roughly 20% occur once, and the top ten carry over 55%. V shed 0 bases, J shed 8 bases, and the junction held 12 bases outside the gene matches. CDR3 length: 16 amino acids. CDR1 is DFQATT, CDR2 SNEGSKA, per germline (reference sequence). A patient was excluded if there was uncontrolled infection, other autoimmune disease, pregnancy or lactation. Fresh 10 ml peripheral blood yielded PBMCs.

Material: blood. This chain joins TRBV20-1 and TRBJ2-1; TRBD1 matches at 8 bases. The receptor was isolated from a man between 25 and 39 years old with Graves' ophthalmopathy. CDR3 amino acids: CSARDPSGGGMYEQFF. The CDR3 region has the DNA TGCAGTGCTAGAGATCCGTCAGGGGGCGGCATGTATGAGCAGTTCTTC.